This T cell receptor (beta chain) was captured in a study of sequential checkpoint blockade in melanoma (dated by TCRdb to between 2018 and 2021). Broadly, across the study: In a 1:1 randomization, patients received either first-line nivolumab then ipilimumab (arm A) or ipilimumab then nivolumab (arm B). For about two dozen patients, matched tumor biopsies were taken both before treatment and at week 13, after single-agent nivolumab (arm A) or ipilimumab (arm B). DNA from more than 70 pretreatment melanoma tumor samples was subjected to TCRbeta immunosequencing. The same lesion was the source of approximately 86% of the matched pre- and post-treatment tumor biopsy pairs. Both trial sequences were followed by maintenance nivolumab.

In regard to this clone: Its antigen is still unknown. Base qualities were left out, and no much larger clone turns up one base away.

Reading the label with the study, this specimen's treatment or condition is: randomized to nivolumab then ipilimumab (arm A) or the reverse (arm B). None of the trial patients had been given prior DNA-damaging chemotherapy. The samples were obtained from melanoma patients enrolled in CheckMate 064, an open-label, randomized phase II trial testing sequential checkpoint blockade. Genomic DNA from formalin-fixed paraffin-embedded (FFPE) tissue samples served as the input for tumor TCR sequencing. General conclusions and limits of the study: Within-arm analyses of tumor T-cell fraction were constrained by small sample sizes and reduced statistical power. Tumor T-cell fraction and clonality were correlated with PD-L1 staining and CD8+ T-cell counts, but not with mutational load. The response-prediction model combining TCR metrics and mutation burden needs validation in larger, independent patient cohorts. Among patients in arm A, the nivolumab-first arm, pretreatment tumor TIL clonality was associated with response (P = .04). Patients whose tumor T-cell fraction and clonality increased by week 13 were about 30 times more likely to achieve clinical benefit.

TCRbeta CDR3 regions were immunosequenced from genomic DNA with the immunoSEQ Assay. Before high-throughput sequencing, genomic DNA was amplified using bias-controlled multiplex PCR. As for the authors' bioinformatics: To quantify the absolute abundance of each unique TCRbeta CDR3 region, the sequences were collapsed and filtered. Clonality, defined as 1 minus Pielou's evenness, was calculated using productive rearrangements only. Tumor T-cell fraction was calculated by normalizing TCRbeta template counts to the amount of usable DNA, which was estimated from several housekeeping genes. A previously published method was used to identify clones with significantly greater frequencies in on-treatment samples than in baseline samples. This is the immuneACCESS table as TCRdb keeps it, with only in-frame sequences that have V and J called. A part of the clones is gone; compared with another copy, unresolved V genes explain less than half, and the rest is unexplained. For V, J and clone size, that table is used; D and trimming come from the DNA. The sample contains thousands of clones, less than 30% of them found a single time. Clones ranked in the top ten supply about 20% of the sample.

According to the germline V gene (reference sequence), CDR1 reads LNHDA and CDR2 reads SQIVND. Relative to germline, V is 4 bases shorter and J is 4 bases shorter, with 8 bases between their ends. The CDR3 sequence holds 13 residues, the cysteine and phenylalanine included. CDR3 DNA is the only sequence kept; it has 39 bases, read in frame from the first base. The TCR sequence derives from a human donor with melanoma. The V gene is TRBV19 and the J gene is TRBJ2-1; no D gene can be assigned with confidence. The source material was tumor tissue (inferred from file names), sampled from a patient given nivolumab and ipilimumab in sequence. The DNA sequence is TGTGCCAGTAGTAGGTCCAGGTACAATGAGCAGTTCTTC. This codes for CASSRSRYNEQFF.